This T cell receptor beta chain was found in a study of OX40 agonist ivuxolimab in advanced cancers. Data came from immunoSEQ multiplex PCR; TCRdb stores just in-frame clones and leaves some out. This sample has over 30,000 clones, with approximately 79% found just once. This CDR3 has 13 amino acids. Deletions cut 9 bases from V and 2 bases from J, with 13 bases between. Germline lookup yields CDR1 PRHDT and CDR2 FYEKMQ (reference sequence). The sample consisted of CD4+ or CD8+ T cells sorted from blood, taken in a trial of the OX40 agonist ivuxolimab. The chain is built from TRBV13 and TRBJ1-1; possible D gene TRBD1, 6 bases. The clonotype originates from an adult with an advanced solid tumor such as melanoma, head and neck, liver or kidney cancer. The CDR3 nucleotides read TGTGCCAGTACCAATGGGGGCAACACTGAAGCTTTCTTT. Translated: CASTNGGNTEAFF.